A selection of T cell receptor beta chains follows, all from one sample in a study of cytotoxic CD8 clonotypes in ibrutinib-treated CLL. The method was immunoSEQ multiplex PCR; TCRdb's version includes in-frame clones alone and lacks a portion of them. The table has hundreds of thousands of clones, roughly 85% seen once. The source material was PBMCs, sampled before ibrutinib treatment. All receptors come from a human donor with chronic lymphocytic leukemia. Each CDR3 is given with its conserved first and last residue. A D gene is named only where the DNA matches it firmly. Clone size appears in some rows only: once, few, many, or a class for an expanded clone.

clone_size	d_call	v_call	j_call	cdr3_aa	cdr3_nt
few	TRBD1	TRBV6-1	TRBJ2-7	CASSRDSYEQYF	TGTGCCAGCAGTCGGGACAGCTACGAGCAGTACTTC
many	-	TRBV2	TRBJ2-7	CASSMLRTGYEQYF	TGTGCCAGCAGTATGCTCAGGACGGGCTACGAGCAGTACTTC
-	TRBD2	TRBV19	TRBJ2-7	CATSLAGGSYEQYF	TGTGCCACCTCGCTAGCGGGTGGTTCCTACGAGCAGTACTTC
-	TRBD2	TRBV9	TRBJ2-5	CASSPRGLAGVETQYF	TGTGCCAGCAGCCCTAGGGGACTAGCGGGAGTAGAGACCCAGTACTTC
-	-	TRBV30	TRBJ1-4	CAWRLGLGEKLFF	TGTGCCTGGAGGTTAGGACTCGGGGAAAAACTGTTTTTT
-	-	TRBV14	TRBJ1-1	CASSQLTGSNTEAFF	TGTGCCAGCAGCCAGTTAACAGGGAGTAACACTGAAGCTTTCTTT
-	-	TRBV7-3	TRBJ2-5	CASRRTGGPQETQYF	TGTGCCAGCAGACGCACCGGGGGCCCCCAAGAGACCCAGTACTTC
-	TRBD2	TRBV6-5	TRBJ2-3	CASSYSPAGDTDTQYF	TGTGCCAGCAGTTACTCGCCAGCGGGAGACACAGATACGCAGTATTTT
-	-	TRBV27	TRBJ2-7	CASSTARRDGEQYF	TGTGCCAGCAGTACCGCCCGCCGGGACGGCGAGCAGTACTTC
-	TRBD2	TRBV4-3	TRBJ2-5	CASSQDVTSTSVQETQYF	TGCGCCAGCAGCCAAGACGTGACCTCGACTAGCGTACAAGAGACCCAGTACTTC
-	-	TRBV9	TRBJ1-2	CASSVGGHGYTF	TGTGCCAGCAGCGTAGGTGGCCATGGCTACACCTTC
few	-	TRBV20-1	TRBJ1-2	CSAKRGYTF	TGCAGTGCTAAGAGGGGCTACACCTTC
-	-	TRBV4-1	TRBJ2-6	CASSTSHEPQSRANVLTF	TGCGCCAGCAGCACAAGCCACGAACCACAAAGTCGGGCCAACGTCCTGACTTTC
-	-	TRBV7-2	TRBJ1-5	CASSGTVNQPQHF	TGTGCCAGCTCGGGGACGGTAAATCAGCCCCAGCATTTT
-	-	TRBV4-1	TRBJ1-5	CASSLQEAGNQPQHF	TGCGCCAGCAGCCTCCAAGAGGCGGGGAATCAGCCCCAGCATTTT
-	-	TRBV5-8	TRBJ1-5	CASSLLSVGSNQPQHF	TGTGCCAGCAGCTTATTATCGGTAGGAAGCAATCAGCCCCAGCATTTT
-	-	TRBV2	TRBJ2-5	CASTWALETQYF	TGTGCCAGCACCTGGGCGTTGGAGACCCAGTACTTC
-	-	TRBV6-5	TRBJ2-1	CASRARGGDNEQFF	TGTGCCAGCAGGGCGAGGGGGGGAGACAATGAGCAGTTCTTC
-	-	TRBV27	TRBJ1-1	CASSLGGTQAFF	TGTGCCAGCAGTTTAGGGGGGACCCAAGCTTTCTTT
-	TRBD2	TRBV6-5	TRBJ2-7	CASSYSAGGLSYEQYF	TGTGCCAGCAGTTACTCGGCGGGAGGGCTTTCCTACGAGCAGTACTTC
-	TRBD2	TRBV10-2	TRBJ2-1	CASSESRRLAGISYNEQFF	TGCGCCAGCAGTGAGTCTCGGAGACTAGCGGGAATTTCCTACAATGAGCAGTTCTTC
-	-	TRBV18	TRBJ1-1	CASSPIPKTDSLNTEAFF	TGTGCCAGCTCACCCATTCCCAAGACGGACAGTTTGAACACTGAAGCTTTCTTT
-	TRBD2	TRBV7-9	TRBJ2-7	CASSLVTSGSYEQYF	TGTGCCAGCAGCTTAGTAACTAGCGGGAGCTACGAGCAGTACTTC
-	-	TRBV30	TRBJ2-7	CAWSAGLGPYEQYF	TGTGCCTGGAGTGCCGGGCTCGGGCCCTACGAGCAGTACTTC
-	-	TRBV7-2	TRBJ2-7	CASSLGLGDEQYF	TGTGCCAGCAGCTTAGGCCTGGGGGACGAGCAGTACTTC
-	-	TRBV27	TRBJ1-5	CASSLFAVDLGNQPQHF	TGTGCCAGCAGTTTATTTGCGGTAGATCTTGGCAATCAGCCCCAGCATTTT
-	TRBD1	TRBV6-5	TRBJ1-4	CASSSTGVREKLFF	TGTGCCAGCAGCTCCACAGGGGTACGGGAAAAACTGTTTTTT
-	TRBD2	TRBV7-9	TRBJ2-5	CASSPKLAGGLRETQYF	TGTGCCAGCAGCCCCAAACTAGCGGGAGGCCTTAGGGAGACCCAGTACTTC
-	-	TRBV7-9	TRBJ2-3	CALSGSYTDTQYF	TGTGCTCTAAGCGGTTCGTACACAGATACGCAGTATTTT
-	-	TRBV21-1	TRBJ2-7	CASSQTLAGAYEQYF	TGTGCCAGCAGCCAAACGCTAGCGGGAGCCTACGAGCAGTACTTC
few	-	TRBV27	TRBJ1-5	CASSEQSNQPQHF	TGTGCCAGCAGTGAGCAGAGCAATCAGCCCCAGCATTTT
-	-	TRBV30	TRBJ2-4	CAWTRGSKNIQYF	TGTGCCTGGACTCGCGGGTCCAAAAACATTCAGTACTTC
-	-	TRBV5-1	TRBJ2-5	CASTLVGDQGTQYF	TGCGCCAGCACCCTGGTGGGGGACCAGGGGACCCAGTACTTC
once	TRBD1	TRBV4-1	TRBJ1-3	CASGSTGKGNTIYF	TGCGCCAGCGGATCGACAGGGAAAGGAAACACCATATATTTT
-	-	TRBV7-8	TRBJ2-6	CASSLENSGANVLTF	TGTGCCAGCAGCTTAGAAAACTCTGGGGCCAACGTCCTGACTTTC
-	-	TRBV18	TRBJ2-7	CASSPMAAYEQYF	TGTGCCAGCTCACCAATGGCAGCCTACGAGCAGTACTTC
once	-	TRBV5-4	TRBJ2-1	CASSKETGRYNEQFF	TGTGCCAGCAGCAAGGAGACAGGGAGGTACAATGAGCAGTTCTTC
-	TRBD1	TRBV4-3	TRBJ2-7	CASSQGLGQGWVGQGAGEQYF	TGCGCCAGCAGCCAAGGCCTCGGGCAAGGCTGGGTAGGCCAGGGGGCGGGCGAGCAGTACTTC
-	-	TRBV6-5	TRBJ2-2	CASSYLQGQGGELFF	TGTGCCAGCAGTTACCTACAGGGACAAGGAGGGGAGCTGTTTTTT
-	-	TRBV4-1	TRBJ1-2	CASSPGQPSYGYTF	TGCGCCAGCAGCCCTGGACAGCCGAGCTATGGCTACACCTTC
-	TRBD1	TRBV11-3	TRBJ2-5	CASSPGTADSQETQYF	TGTGCCAGCAGCCCAGGGACAGCGGATTCGCAAGAGACCCAGTACTTC
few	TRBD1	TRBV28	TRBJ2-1	CASTNRQGGTDEQFF	TGTGCCAGCACAAATCGACAGGGTGGAACGGATGAGCAGTTCTTC
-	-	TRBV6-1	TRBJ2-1	CASPPGRWDEQFF	TGTGCCAGCCCCCCGGGGCGTTGGGATGAGCAGTTCTTC
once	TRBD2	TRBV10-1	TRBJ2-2	CASRPAGVEGELFF	TGCGCCAGCAGGCCAGCGGGAGTGGAGGGGGAGCTGTTTTTT
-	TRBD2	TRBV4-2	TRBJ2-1	CASSPIKGLAGVSEQFF	TGTGCCAGCAGCCCTATCAAGGGACTAGCGGGAGTCAGTGAGCAGTTCTTC
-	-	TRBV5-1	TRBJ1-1	CASSTGPIWGTEAFF	TGCGCCAGCAGCACCGGCCCTATTTGGGGCACTGAAGCTTTCTTT
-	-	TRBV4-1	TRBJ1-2	CASSQESWTSYGYTF	TGCGCCAGCAGCCAAGAGTCCTGGACCTCCTATGGCTACACCTTC